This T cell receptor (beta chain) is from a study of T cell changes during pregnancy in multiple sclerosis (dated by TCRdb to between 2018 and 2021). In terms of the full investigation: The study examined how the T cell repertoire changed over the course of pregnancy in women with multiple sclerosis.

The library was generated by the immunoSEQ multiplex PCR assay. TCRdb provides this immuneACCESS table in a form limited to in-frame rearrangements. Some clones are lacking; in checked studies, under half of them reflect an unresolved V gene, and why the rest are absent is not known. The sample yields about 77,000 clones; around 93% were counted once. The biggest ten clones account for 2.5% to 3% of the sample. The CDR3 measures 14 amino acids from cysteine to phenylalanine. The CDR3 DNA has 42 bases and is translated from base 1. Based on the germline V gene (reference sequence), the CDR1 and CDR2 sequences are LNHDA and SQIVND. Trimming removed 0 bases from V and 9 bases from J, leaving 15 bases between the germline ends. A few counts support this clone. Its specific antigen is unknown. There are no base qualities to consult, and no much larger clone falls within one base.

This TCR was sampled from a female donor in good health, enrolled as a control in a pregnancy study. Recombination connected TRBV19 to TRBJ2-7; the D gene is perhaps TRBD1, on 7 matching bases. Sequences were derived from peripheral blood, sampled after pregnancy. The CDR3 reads CASSIDSTGRRQYF. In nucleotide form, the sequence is TGTGCCAGTAGTATAGATTCGACAGGGAGGCGGCAGTACTTC.